This T cell receptor beta chain was sequenced in a study of beta chain features in type 1 diabetes. Study-level results: Overrepresentation of cells with high TCR expression could result from cDNA sequencing. The study found that naive, central memory and Treg TCRB repertoires appeared more similar in patients than in healthy donors. Type 1 diabetes patients had VDJ junctions that carried fewer insertions and more deletions. All four CD4+ subsets of Type 1 diabetes patients contained TCRB CDR3s that were moderately but significantly shorter.

About this clone: Antigen unknown.

Trimming removed 0 bases from V and 9 bases from J; junction bases left unmatched: 15. This CDR3 is built from 18 residues. CDR1 SGHAT and CDR2 FQNNGV come from the germline V gene. Reverse transcribing all isolated RNA meant expressed TCRB transcripts were sequenced. Assay: immunoSEQ multiplex PCR; the TCRdb copy retains only in-frame clones and omits some. Among about 120,000 clones listed, 15% to 20% were seen once. Each sorted population was over 95% pure. This receptor was identified in a man younger than 35 with type 1 diabetes. The chain recombines TRBV11-2 with TRBJ2-1; 9 bases line up with TRBD2. Sequencing used central memory CD4+ T cells from blood. For the CDR3, the DNA is TGTGCCAGCAGCTTAGATGTCTTTCTAGCGGGATTGGAGGGTGAGCAGTTCTTC. Protein sequence: CASSLDVFLAGLEGEQFF.